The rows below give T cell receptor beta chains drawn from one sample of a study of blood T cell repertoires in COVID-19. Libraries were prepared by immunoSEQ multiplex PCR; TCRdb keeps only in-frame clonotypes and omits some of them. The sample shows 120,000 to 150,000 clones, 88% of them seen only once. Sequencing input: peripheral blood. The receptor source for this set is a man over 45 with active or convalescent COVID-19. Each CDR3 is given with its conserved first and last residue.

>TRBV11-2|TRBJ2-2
CASSGGRGAGELFF
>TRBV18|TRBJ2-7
CASSPYTSGSIHEQYF
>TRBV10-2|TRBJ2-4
CASSEPERAKNIQYF
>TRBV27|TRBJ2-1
CASSLSASGRAKANEQFF
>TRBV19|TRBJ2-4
CASKGLGSDIQYF
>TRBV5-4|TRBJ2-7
CASSLGAGGREKKDF
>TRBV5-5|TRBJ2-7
CASSLTIAGSSFEQYF
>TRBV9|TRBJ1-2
CASSIRDRGVYGYTF
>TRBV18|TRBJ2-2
CASSPGANTGELFF
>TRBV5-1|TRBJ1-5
CASSLGQNQPQHF
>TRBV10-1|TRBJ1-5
CASRLYRGPPAQHF
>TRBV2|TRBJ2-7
CASSEARGGWKASYEQYF
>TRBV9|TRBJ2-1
CASSVTSGIEQFF
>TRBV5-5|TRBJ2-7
CASSLGVTGSYEQYF
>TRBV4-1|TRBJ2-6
CASSQDLSSGANVLTF
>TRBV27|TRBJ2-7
CASSLSQGAPYEQYF
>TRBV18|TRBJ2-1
CASSRRQTDSYNEQFF
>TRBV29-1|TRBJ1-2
CSAGGIRAAAGVIYGYTF
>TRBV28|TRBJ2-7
CAASGGHTYEQYF
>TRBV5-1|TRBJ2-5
CASSLVLGEGRFQETQYF
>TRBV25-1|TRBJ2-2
CASRQGAGGELFF
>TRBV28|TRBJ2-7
CASSFEHNYEQYF
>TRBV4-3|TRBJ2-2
CASRFRVESAGELFF
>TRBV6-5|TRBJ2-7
CASSPGTGGSYEQYF
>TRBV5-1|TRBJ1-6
CASSPGQSVSPLHF
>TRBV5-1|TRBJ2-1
CASSLARSVDEQFF
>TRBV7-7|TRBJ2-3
CASSLTGGTDTQYF
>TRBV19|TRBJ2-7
CASSIVGRASEQYF
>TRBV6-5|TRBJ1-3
CASSTGQGLGNTIYF
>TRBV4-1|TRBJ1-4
CASSLGTTTNEKLFF
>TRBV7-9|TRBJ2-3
CASSPGLAGGVTQYF
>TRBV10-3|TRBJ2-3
CAISDPGTGDWYGTDTQYF
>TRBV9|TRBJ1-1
CASSGTGESTEAFF
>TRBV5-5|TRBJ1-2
CASSSRQPGGYTF
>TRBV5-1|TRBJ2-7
CASSLGEGSTGEQYF
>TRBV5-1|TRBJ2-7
CASSGHREQYF
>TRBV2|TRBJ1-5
CASSVGPRANQPQHF
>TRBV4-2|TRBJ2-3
CASSQLGTDTQYF
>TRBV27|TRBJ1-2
CASSYQGQNYGYTF
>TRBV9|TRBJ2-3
CASSPNHRGRADTQYF
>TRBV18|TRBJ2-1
CASSPGLRDEQFF
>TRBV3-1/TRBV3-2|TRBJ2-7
CASSQLTTGQYF
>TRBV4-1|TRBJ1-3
CASSQRTASGNTIYF
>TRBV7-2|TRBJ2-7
CASSPGGGSFPYEQYF
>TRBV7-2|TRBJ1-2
CASSLGQGIGGYTF
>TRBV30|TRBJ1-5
CAWSTSRDSSNQPQHF
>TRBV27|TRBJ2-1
CASSLSRRGPYNEQFF
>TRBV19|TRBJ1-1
CASTHITGLTEAFF
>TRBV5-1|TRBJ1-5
CASSLGQGAQPQHF
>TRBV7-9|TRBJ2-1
CASRQTSRNNNEQFF
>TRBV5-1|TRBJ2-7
CASSLRPSLDRDEEQYF
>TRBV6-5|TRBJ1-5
CASSRGSGQPQHF
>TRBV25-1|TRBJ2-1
CASSESPDIHNEQFF